The T cell receptor beta chain under discussion was sequenced for a study of shared clonotypes between healthy human individuals. Study overall: The composition of the donors was two women and a few men aged 18 to 49.

The study ran the assay at deep level. The authors sequenced unsorted PBMC DNA on ten immunoSEQ deep assay plates. Authors' data handling: ImmunoSEQ sequences covered only the junction and lacked quality scores; filtering therefore differed. Sequencing was performed with immunoSEQ multiplex PCR; in TCRdb, only in-frame clones are kept and a portion is missing. That table furnishes V, J and clone size, whereas the DNA furnished D and trimming. Among nearly 500,000 clones listed, 70% to 80% were seen once. Per germline, CDR1 LNHDA and CDR2 SQIVND (reference sequence). V shed 2 bases and J shed 5 bases, with 10 bases lying between them. The CDR3 extends over 14 amino acids.

The source material was PBMCs. This chain connects TRBV19 to TRBJ2-1, with a possible D match to TRBD1 (5 bases). The TCR originated in a woman aged 40 to 49 in good health. Some clones in this sample may be carry-over from other donors' samples. This CDR3 is CASSIQGRNNEQFF. The CDR3 coding sequence is TGTGCCAGTAGTATACAGGGAAGAAACAATGAGCAGTTCTTC.